This record covers a single TCR beta chain. The sample holds a few counts of this clonotype. The antigen it binds to is not known. The sample holds no much larger clone one base away, and base qualities are not on file. These data originate in a study of T cells in Graves' hyperthyroidism and ophthalmopathy (dated by TCRdb to the late 2010s). A note on the overall study: Peripheral blood was collected at initial diagnosis, before any treatment. An independent validation cohort of fewer than 20 hyperthyroidism patients and about 16 patients who later progressed to ophthalmopathy tested prospective prediction of ophthalmopathy. A discovery cohort of roughly 100 patients, approximately 44 with Graves' ophthalmopathy and fewer than 65 with stable Graves' hyperthyroidism, was used to find distinguishing TCR V-J signatures. Thyroid tissue and blood T-cell repertoires from about six Graves' hyperthyroidism patients were also compared in the study. The 100 or so discovery patients were divided at random into training and test sets in a 7:3 ratio. TCR Vbeta CDR3 sequencing of some 140 peripheral blood samples (over 40 ophthalmopathy, under 80 hyperthyroidism and around 17 progressor patients) is reported in the paper. Once sampling was done, hyperthyroidism patients were given methimazole at a starting dose of 30 mg daily, whereas ophthalmopathy patients were given high-dose intravenous methylprednisolone. Overall study outcomes, separate from this receptor: In validation, progression to ophthalmopathy was predicted by the model with about 70% sensitivity and roughly 76% specificity, a median of 6.5 months before onset. Sample size was not statistically predetermined, and blinding of investigators to group allocation was not performed. In cross-validation, a model built on a 13 V-J signature told ophthalmopathy apart from stable hyperthyroidism with 85% to 90% sensitivity and 81% to 82% specificity, and in testing the same model reached 80%/75%. Blood samples also contained most of the expanded thyroid clonotypes (frequency above 0.001), which suggests that blood repertoires may reflect thyroid immune responses.

Amplification of TCR beta CDR3 regions was carried out from RNA transcripts. The TCR CDR3 was subjected to a first round of RT-PCR using the HTBI primer set and the Qiagen OneStep RT-PCR kit. Libraries were constructed in a second round of multiplex PCR, after which size selection and purification were performed. Paired-end sequencing of the libraries was performed with 100 bp reads on an Illumina HiSeq2000. Per the original workflow: SOAPnuke was used to process the raw data, removing reads that contained adapters or uncalled bases, had a mean Phred below 15, or lacked an exact match to the constant primer or identifier. High-quality paired reads were merged using COPE v1.2.5, and each unique nucleotide sequence was defined as a clonotype. Clonotypes were aligned to IMGT TRBV, TRBD and TRBJ reference segments using MiTCR v1.1. Analysis was restricted to V-J combinations with a frequency above 0.0001, which covered 98% to 99.2% of repertoires. The TCS score was defined as the ratio of F50 (clonal expansion) to E x V (chaos), calculated using BLOSUM62-based TCRdist between CDR3 peptides within each V-J. Welch's t-statistics and random forest reduced fewer than 600 V-J features to around 14, which were used in a naive Bayes classifier (R e1071). TCRdb ran its own pipeline on the public reads, namely fastp trimming at Q25 and MiXCR clone calling, and kept in-frame beta chains. A single entry per CDR3 protein holds the most common genes and DNA from its merged rows. Clone size and V and J calls follow TCRdb, not the original study. The sample contains some 620,000 distinct CDR3 sequences, roughly 15% of them found a single time. The top ten clonotypes cover 3.8% of the sample.

A patient counted as having stable Graves' hyperthyroidism if no progression to ophthalmopathy occurred over 18 months of follow-up. Hyperthyroidism patients were newly diagnosed, with disease duration under 2 months, and aged 18 to 65 years. Any patient with an uncontrolled infection, another autoimmune disease, pregnancy or lactation was excluded. Clinical symptoms, serum thyroxine and TRAb, thyroid ultrasound, and orbital computed tomography formed the basis for the diagnoses. Ficoll-Paque density gradient centrifugation was used to isolate PBMCs from around 10 ml of fresh peripheral blood. Trizol reagent was used to extract total RNA, and RNA quality was then checked on an Agilent 2100 Bioanalyzer. The germline V gene provides CDR1 SGHVS and CDR2 FQNEAQ. V was cut back by 1 base and J by 4 bases, leaving a gap of 10 bases between them. The CDR3, cysteine through phenylalanine, is 14 amino acids long. The CDR3 DNA has 42 bases and is translated from base 1.

The source of this sequence is a woman aged 30 to 39 with Graves' hyperthyroidism. Sequences were obtained from blood. The chain employs TRBV7-8 and TRBJ1-2; the D gene is not confidently resolved. The CDR3 region: CASSLGPTRYGYTF. The bases are TGTGCCAGCAGCTTAGGACCTACTCGCTATGGCTACACCTTC.